Each of the 8 T cell receptor beta chains below was sequenced from the same sample in a study of blood T cell repertoires in COVID-19. Using immunoSEQ multiplex PCR, the repertoire was profiled, and TCRdb retains in-frame clones only, with some absent. The sample includes about 380,000 clones, around 89% of them seen just once. Sequencing was carried out using peripheral blood. The receptors come from a man aged 35 to 55 with acute or convalescent COVID-19.

This clone was detected a few times. This chain joins TRBV7-6 and TRBJ2-6, with 9 bases that match TRBD1. V trimming: 3 bases; J trimming: 1 base; junction bases outside the gene matches: 13. CDR1 and CDR2 (germline): SGHVS, FNYEAQ. This CDR3 has 20 residues. The CDR3 bases are TGTGCCAGCAGCTTGGGCCCCCGTCGGGACAGGGCTTCTGGGGCCAACGTCCTGACTTTC. Translating gives CASSLGPRRDRASGANVLTF.

This clone showed up just a few times. The chain links TRBV7-9 to TRBJ2-7; weak D call: TRBD2 (6 bases). CDR1 is SEHNR and CDR2 is FQNEAQ in the germline V gene (reference sequence). The CDR3 is 17 amino acids. V gave up 5 bases and J gave up 7 bases, with 27 bases separating them. The CDR3 sequence is CASSLNGVLAAASEQYF. In nucleotides, the CDR3 is TGTGCCAGCAGCCTCAACGGTGTTTTAGCGGCGGCAAGTGAGCAGTACTTC.

The chain employs TRBV15 and TRBJ1-4; D ambiguous. V was pared by 3 bases and J by 1 base, with 9 bases between. There are 15 residues in the CDR3. The germline gives CDR1 LNHNV, CDR2 YYDKDF (reference sequence). The CDR3 coding sequence is TGTGCCACCAGCAGGGTGGGAGGAACTAATGAAAAACTGTTTTTT. Protein: CATSRVGGTNEKLFF.

The chain couples TRBV5-1 to TRBJ1-2; 8 bases are a match to TRBD1. The CDR3 has 14 amino acids. J gave up 2 bases and V 0 bases, and 0 bases lay outside the gene matches. Germline assignment: CDR1 SGHRS and CDR2 YFSETQ. CDR3 in DNA: TGCGCCAGCAGCTTGGGGGACAGGAACTATGGCTACACCTTC. Its translation is CASSLGDRNYGYTF.

The chain couples TRBV19 to TRBJ1-6, with 8 bases that match TRBD1. The CDR3 extends over 17 amino acids. The germline gives CDR1 LNHDA, CDR2 SQIVND (reference sequence). The junction had 10 bases not matched to a gene; V was cut back by 1 base and J by 8 bases. The CDR3 sequence: CASSIGQGIYSDSPLHF. The CDR3 DNA follows: TGTGCCAGTAGTATAGGACAGGGGATTTACTCGGATTCACCCCTCCACTTT.

This chain joins TRBV19 and TRBJ1-2, with 11 bases lining up with TRBD1. The CDR3 contains 14 residues. With 9 bases clipped from V and 7 bases from J, the junction kept 10 bases outside the gene matches. CDR1 and CDR2 (germline): LNHDA, SQIVND (reference sequence). This CDR3 is CASNPGQGASGYTF. Here the CDR3 DNA reads TGTGCCAGCAACCCTGGACAGGGGGCATCTGGCTACACCTTC.

The rearrangement uses TRBV19 and TRBJ2-1; TRBD2 matches at 7 bases. J lost 3 bases, V lost 1 base, and 6 bases had no gene match. The CDR3 is 16 residues long. Germline CDR1 and CDR2: LNHDA and SQIVND (reference sequence). For the CDR3, the DNA is TGTGCCAGTAGTATAGCGGGGGGATTGGGCTACAATGAGCAGTTCTTC. It is translated as CASSIAGGLGYNEQFF. The full variable domain, its missing parts supplied by reference TRBV19 and TRBJ2-1, is DGGITQSPKYLFRKEGQNVTLSCEQNLNHDAMYWYRQDPGQGLRLIYYSQIVNDFQKGDIAEGYSVSREKKESFPLTVTSAQKNPTAFYLCASSIAGGLGYNEQFFGPGTRLTVL.

The chain links TRBV6-1 to TRBJ2-3, with 11 bases that match TRBD2. CDR3 size: 16 residues. The germline gives CDR1 MNHNS, CDR2 SASEGT. V trimming: 4 bases; J trimming: 6 bases; junction bases outside the gene matches: 9. CDR3 coding DNA: TGTGCCAGCAGTGGCGGACTAGCGGGCACCCTTGATACGCAGTATTTT. This translates into CASSGGLAGTLDTQYF.